This passage covers 3 T cell receptor beta chains from one sample sequenced in a study of blood T cell repertoires in COVID-19. Assay: immunoSEQ multiplex PCR; the TCRdb copy retains only in-frame clones and omits some. Counted here are about 250,000 clones, around 90% occurring once; the ten biggest clones make up 0.94%. Sequenced: peripheral blood. These receptors came from a woman aged 40 to 50 who had recovered from COVID-19.

The rearrangement joins TRBV7-9 to TRBJ1-2; D is perhaps TRBD1 (6 bases). V dropped 5 bases and J dropped 4 bases, with 14 bases sitting between them. Germline loops: CDR1 SEHNR, CDR2 FQNEAQ (reference sequence). This CDR3 has 14 residues. CDR3 region: CASSPGQNAYGYTF. The CDR3 coding sequence is TGTGCCAGCAGCCCAGGACAGAACGCCTATGGCTACACCTTC.

Comment on this clone: Within the sample, other DNA sequences also encode this same CDR3. J is TRBJ2-7 and V is TRBV29-1, with 11 bases identical to TRBD1. The ends lost 4 bases at V and 4 bases at J; junction bases unmatched: 3. The CDR3 length is 13 residues. Germline V lookup: CDR1 SQVTM, CDR2 ANQGSEA. In nucleotides, the CDR3 is TGCAGCGTTGCTAGGGACAGGGGGTACGAGCAGTACTTC. Translating it yields CSVARDRGYEQYF.

This clone was recorded once. J is TRBJ1-2 and V is TRBV24-1, with 7 bases aligning to TRBD1. The CDR3 totals 13 residues. CDR1 and CDR2 from the germline V gene are KGHDR and SFDVKD. The trim removed 7 bases at V and 8 bases at J, leaving 9 bases unmatched. In DNA, the CDR3 is TGTGCCACCAGCGAAACAGGGGATAGGGGCTACACCTTC. Protein sequence: CATSETGDRGYTF.